Sequencing of this TCR beta chain was carried out in a study of shared clonotypes between healthy human individuals (dated by TCRdb to 2020 to 2021). In the study overall: Two women and three men aged 18 to 49 years were included in the cohort. For each donor, CD4 naive and CD4 memory were each given three plates, CD8 naive was given two plates, and CD8 memory was given one plate. Per donor, leukapheresis produced somewhere between about 0.9 and 9.5 billion PBMCs. Different laboratories and diverse techniques were used to prepare libraries and sequence TCR repertoires, to increase sequencing depth and limit assay-specific biases. To estimate repertoire size and how much clonotypes are shared between individuals, the study performed deep sequencing of blood TCR repertoires from roughly five healthy adults. The full study reports these points: Because the study included a small number of donors, the genetic and exposure-history diversity represented was limited. About 5% of naive CD4, more than 3% of naive CD8, roughly 2.4% of memory CD4, and less than 0.45% of memory CD8 clonotypes were shared across a few donors. Only blood was sampled, and tissue TCR repertoires likely differ from those in blood. Clonotypes shared by all four sorted-subset donors showed higher generation probabilities than non-shared clonotypes. Based on pairwise subsampling, the degree of clonotype sharing among donors was expected to be affected by sequencing depth. Naive subsets generally had larger estimated clonotype richness than memory subsets did. Even with the large sequencing depth, rarefaction of the sorted-subset datasets indicated that sequencing was incomplete.

Using the deep immunoSEQ assay, multiplex PCR amplified TCR CDR3 regions from genomic DNA. Extracted genomic DNA from each cell subset was distributed evenly across all wells of several immunoSEQ 96-well plates, and each plate was treated as a replicate. For sorted subsets, around 200 ng genomic DNA, equal to tens of thousands of T cell genomes, was loaded into each replicate PCR. Purified libraries were quantified with a Qubit 3.0 fluorometer, sized on a Bioanalyzer 2100, and re-quantified with the KAPA Library Quantification kit. A separate single-read 150-cycle Illumina NextSeq 550 flow cell was used to sequence each immunoSEQ 96-well plate. The authors' analysis ran thus. The immunoSEQ output contained only junctional sequences without quality scores, so filtering could not match that applied to full-length reads. Sequences were annotated with PyIR, a Python wrapper for IgBLAST v1.9, using IMGT germline references to assign V/J genes and CDR3. Reads were filtered out if the reads had weak V/J assignments (E-value above 1e-6), no CDR3, stop codons, out-of-frame junctions, or ambiguous translated residues. V3J clonotypes were defined as sequences sharing an identical inferred V gene, J gene, and CDR3 amino acid sequence. Percentage overlap between repertoires was calculated by dividing the number of shared unique clonotypes by the size of the smaller repertoire. Repertoire richness was assessed with RTK rarefaction, the Chao1 estimator, and Recon v2.1 estimates of unobserved clonotypes. OLGA was used to compute generation probabilities for all TCRbeta clonotypes that the gDNA method yielded from several donors. Drawn from immuneACCESS, this table holds only the in-frame rearrangements with V and J called that TCRdb kept. Clones are partly lost; checked studies trace under half to an unresolved V gene and leave the rest unexplained. For V, J and clone size, that table is used; D and trimming come from the DNA. This sample gives roughly 1,600,000 clones in total; approximately 98.5% of them show up just once. The top ten hold roughly 0.35% of the sample.

Points on this clone: This receptor's antigen is unknown. Base qualities were left out, and no much larger clone turns up one base away.

Donors were healthy HIV-negative adults with no recently reported acute infections or vaccinations. Every donor was a Caucasian adult living in Nashville, Tennessee, USA. CD4+ T cells were enriched through magnetic negative selection, after which naive cells were positively selected on CD45RA and the remaining negative fraction served as the memory subset. After blood collection by leukapheresis, PBMCs were isolated using Ficoll-Histopaque density gradient centrifugation and then cryopreserved in the vapor phase of liquid nitrogen. Analytical flow cytometry was used to check the purity and quantity of each magnetically sorted T cell population. Each sorted fraction had its genomic DNA isolated and then quantified by UV absorbance on a Nanodrop 2000c. The CDR3 holds 13 amino acids from the cysteine to the phenylalanine. This entry keeps only the CDR3 DNA: 39 bases, framed from base 1. Cut back by 6 bases and 4 bases, the V and J ends lie 10 bases apart. The germline V gene (reference sequence) yields MNHEY for CDR1 and SMNVEV for CDR2.

Rearrangement joined TRBV27 to TRBJ2-1; the D gene lacks a confident call. The receptor's source is a man under 40 in good health. The sample taken for sequencing was naive CD4+ T cells sorted from blood. The cell subset or site label, as the study defines it: CD45RA+ positively selected. The CDR3 has the sequence CASRPPFYNEQFF. The sequenced DNA is TGTGCCAGCAGGCCTCCTTTTTACAATGAGCAGTTCTTC.